The sequence of this T cell receptor (beta chain) was determined in a study of blood T cell repertoires in COVID-19. The wider study: The United States, Italy and Spain provided the acute and convalescent COVID-19 samples. Sources were T cells, B-cell-depleted T cells, or PBMCs; the material itself was cDNA or gDNA.

In the source study's methods: Nucleated cell counts were estimated from reference gene primer amplification. Assay used: immunoSEQ multiplex PCR; TCRdb lists only in-frame clones, some missing. That table gives V, J and clone size, and the DNA gave D and trimming. The sample carries about 380,000 clones, roughly 90% recorded once. The germline CDR1 and CDR2 sequences are MNHNS and SASEGT. The length of the CDR3 is 18 residues. V shed 4 bases and J shed 5 bases, with 26 bases lying between them. The material sequenced was peripheral blood. This receptor was identified in a man in his forties or fifties with acute or convalescent COVID-19. The rearrangement uses TRBV6-1 and TRBJ2-5; D is ambiguous. The CDR3 DNA is TGTGCCAGCAGTGGACCTCATGGCCTGCTAGACTCACCGGAGACCCAGTACTTC. Its translation is CASSGPHGLLDSPETQYF.